These 31 T cell receptor beta chains originate from one sample sequenced in a study of T cell changes during pregnancy in multiple sclerosis. Profiled with immunoSEQ multiplex PCR; TCRdb holds only in-frame clones, not every one. Of about 18,000 clones listed, about nine tenths were seen once; the top ten hold 4.5% to 6%. The sequencing used CD8+ T cells from peripheral blood mononuclear cells, collected in the third trimester of pregnancy. The receptors originated from a female donor in good health, enrolled as a control in a pregnancy study.

The chain has TRBV7-2 and TRBJ1-5; 10 bases are shared with TRBD1. V gave up 6 bases and J gave up 8 bases; unmatched junction bases: 10. The CDR3 runs to 15 residues. Germline V CDR1 and CDR2: SGHTA, FQGNSA. CDR3 residues: CASRIGTGDMEPQHF. In DNA, the CDR3 is TGTGCCAGCAGAATCGGGACAGGGGATATGGAGCCCCAGCATTTT.

This clone was seen more than once but under ten times. The rearrangement uses TRBV30 and TRBJ1-6; TRBD1 aligns across 7 bases. Unmatched junction bases numbered 5, after V lost 5 bases and J lost 7 bases. The CDR3 is 13 residues long. In germline, CDR1 is GTSNPN, CDR2 SVGIG (reference sequence). CDR3 nucleotides: TGTGCCTGGTCGACAGGGAGAAATTCACCCCTCCACTTT. Residues: CAWSTGRNSPLHF.

The chain carries TRBV18 and TRBJ2-3; the match to TRBD1 covers 7 bases. The CDR3 totals 16 residues. Germline V gene data show CDR1 as KGHSH and CDR2 as LQKENI. V dropped 4 bases and J dropped 2; count of bases not matched to a gene: 9. The CDR3 DNA reads as TGTGCCAGCTCACTAAATCGGGACAGTGACACAGATACGCAGTATTTT. Amino acid sequence: CASSLNRDSDTDTQYF. Full variable domain (outside the CDR3, taken from reference TRBV18 and TRBJ2-3): NAGVMQNPRHLVRRRGQEARLRCSPMKGHSHVYWYRQLPEEGLKFMVYLQKENIIDESGMPKERFSAEFPKEGPSILRIQQVVRGDSAAYFCASSLNRDSDTDTQYFGPGTRLTVL.

V and J are TRBV2 and TRBJ2-1; TRBD1 aligns across 7 bases. CDR3 length equals 12 residues. Germline V gene lookup returns CDR1 SNHLY and CDR2 FYNNEI. Unmatched junction bases numbered 2, after V lost 3 bases and J lost 9 bases. CDR3 sequence: CASSDRTGEQFF. In DNA, the CDR3 is TGTGCCAGCAGTGACAGGACAGGTGAGCAGTTCTTC.

This clone was recorded once. The chain employs TRBV11-2 and TRBJ1-2; TRBD1 aligns across 10 bases. The CDR3 contains 15 residues. V was clipped by 5 bases and J by 7 bases; unmatched bases: 10. Germline V gives CDR1 SGHAT, CDR2 FQNNGV. CDR3 nucleotides: TGTGCCAGCAGCCTACGGACAGGGGGACCCACTGGCTACACCTTC. Translation gives CASSLRTGGPTGYTF.

The V and J genes are TRBV4-3 and TRBJ2-6; TRBD2 might be the D (6 bases). V lost 4 bases and J 0 bases, leaving 13 bases between the germline ends. Germline CDR1 and CDR2: LGHNA and YSLEER. The CDR3 has 17 residues. For the CDR3, the DNA is TGCGCCAGCAGCCCTCGAGGAGGGGTCTCTGGGGCCAACGTCCTGACTTTC. Translation gives CASSPRGGVSGANVLTF.

This sequence joins TRBV4-2 and TRBJ1-1; D call uncertain. V dropped 1 base and J dropped 1 base, with 4 bases sitting between them. Germline CDR1 and CDR2: LGHNA and YNFKEQ. This CDR3 contains 13 residues. DNA of the CDR3: TGTGCCAGCAGCCAAGGCGGGAACACTGAAGCTTTCTTT. This gives the protein CASSQGGNTEAFF.

The V call is TRBV7-9, the J call TRBJ2-1, with 11 positions matching TRBD2. Germline assignment: CDR1 SEHNR and CDR2 FQNEAQ (reference sequence). The CDR3 sequence is 14 residues long. Trimming cost V 6 bases and J 5 bases; bases outside gene matches: 3. The CDR3 loop is CASRPGLADNEQFF. In nucleotides, the CDR3 is TGTGCCAGCAGGCCGGGACTAGCGGACAATGAGCAGTTCTTC.

The chain combines TRBV11-2 with TRBJ1-1, with 7 bases fitting TRBD1. V was clipped by 0 bases and J by 4 bases; unmatched bases: 11. Germline assignment: CDR1 SGHAT and CDR2 FQNNGV. This CDR3 has 17 amino acids. The CDR3 loop reads CASSLDSVPTGSTEAFF. The DNA of the CDR3 is TGTGCCAGCAGCTTAGATTCCGTTCCGACAGGGTCCACTGAAGCTTTCTTT. Supplemented by reference TRBV11-2 and TRBJ1-1, the full variable domain reads EAGVAQSPRYKIIEKRQSVAFWCNPISGHATLYWYQQILGQGPKLLIQFQNNGVVDDSQLPKDRFSAERLKGVDSTLKIQPAKLEDSAVYLCASSLDSVPTGSTEAFFGQGTRLTVV.

This chain joins TRBV27 and TRBJ2-2; no firm D call. Trimming stripped 6 bases from V and 1 base from J, with 15 bases between. The CDR3 is 16 residues long. CDR1 MNHEY and CDR2 SMNVEV come from the germline V gene (reference sequence). CDR3 residues: CASRYSRGWNTGELFF. CDR3 in DNA: TGTGCCAGCAGATACTCCAGAGGATGGAACACCGGGGAGCTGTTTTTT.

The chain employs TRBV25-1 and TRBJ1-1; no reliable D call. Trimming pared 11 bases from V and 0 bases from J, leaving 10 bases between. Germline lookup yields CDR1 MGHDK and CDR2 SYGVNS. The CDR3 is 12 amino acids. CDR3 DNA: TGTGCCTCCGGGTGGGTGAACACTGAAGCTTTCTTT. This encodes CASGWVNTEAFF.

The CDR3 protein is CASSLATQGFNEKLFF. DNA for the CDR3: TGTGCCAGCAGCTTGGCTACCCAGGGGTTTAATGAAAAACTGTTTTTT. The V and J genes are TRBV5-6 and TRBJ1-4; possible D gene TRBD1, 6 bases. The CDR3 totals 16 residues. CDR1 is SGHDT, CDR2 YYEEEE, per germline. V was pared by 0 bases and J by 4 bases, with 13 bases between.

This clone occurred once. V and J are TRBV9 and TRBJ2-5, with a tentative D call TRBD2 (6 bases). This CDR3 is 14 amino acids long. Germline assignment: CDR1 SGDLS and CDR2 YYNGEE. Trimming stripped 0 bases from V and 5 bases from J, with 11 bases between. The CDR3 region is CASSVGGGMETQYF. CDR3 DNA sequence: TGTGCCAGCAGCGTAGGCGGAGGGATGGAGACCCAGTACTTC.

This clone was found once. The chain combines TRBV7-2 with TRBJ1-4; D is perhaps TRBD1 (6 bases). Germline V CDR1 and CDR2: SGHTA, FQGNSA. The CDR3 spans 15 residues. V was cut by 1 base and J by 8 bases, with 14 bases left in between. The CDR3 DNA reads as TGTGCCAGCAGCTTAGGGGGGGGGCGTTGGGAAAAACTGTTTTTT. Protein product: CASSLGGGRWEKLFF. The full variable domain, completed using reference TRBV7-2 and TRBJ1-4, is GAGVSQSPSNKVTEKGKDVELRCDPISGHTALYWYRQSLGQGLEFLIYFQGNSAPDKSGLPSDRFSAERTGGSVSTLTIQRTQQEDSAVYLCASSLGGGRWEKLFFGSGTQLSVL.

This clone was counted once. In DNA, the CDR3 is TGTGCCAGCAGTGGGACTAGCGGGGGGCCGGGTGTGGTTGATACGCAGTATTTT. It is translated as CASSGTSGGPGVVDTQYF. This rearrangement joins TRBV25-1 to TRBJ2-3; 14 nucleotides align to TRBD2. Per germline, CDR1 MGHDK and CDR2 SYGVNS. The V gene end was trimmed by 4 bases and the J gene end by 6 bases; junction bases not matched to a gene: 12. The CDR3 is 18 residues long.

This chain links TRBV9 with TRBJ2-7, with 12 bases matching TRBD1. Germline V gene lookup returns CDR1 SGDLS and CDR2 YYNGEE. The CDR3 has 15 amino acids. The V gene end was trimmed by 3 bases and the J gene end by 3 bases; junction bases not matched to a gene: 4. The CDR3 here is CASSAGTGGFYEQYF. The DNA of the CDR3 is TGTGCCAGCAGCGCCGGGACAGGGGGCTTCTACGAGCAGTACTTC.

The rearrangement links TRBV7-9 to TRBJ1-1; 7 nucleotides agree with TRBD1. The ends lost 5 bases at V and 1 base at J; junction bases unmatched: 4. The CDR3 loop spans 14 amino acids. The germline CDR1 and CDR2 sequences are SEHNR and FQNEAQ (reference sequence). DNA for the CDR3: TGTGCCAGCAGCGGGGGACAGCGGAACACTGAAGCTTTCTTT. It codes for CASSGGQRNTEAFF.

This chain uses TRBV5-6 with TRBJ2-7, with 10 nucleotides matching TRBD1. The CDR3 has 16 residues. V was pared by 4 bases and J by 4 bases, with 11 bases of the junction left unmatched. The germline V gene has CDR1 SGHDT and CDR2 YYEEEE. In DNA, the CDR3 is TGTGCCAGCAGCCCAGCGACAGGGGGCCCATCATACGAGCAGTACTTC. Translating gives CASSPATGGPSYEQYF.

The count of this clone is one. V gene TRBV9 combines with J gene TRBJ2-2; weak D call: TRBD2 (5 bases). Germline lookup yields CDR1 SGDLS and CDR2 YYNGEE. Trimming shortened V by 4 bases and J by 6 bases, and 13 bases separated the two germline ends. The CDR3 is made up of 14 amino acids. The CDR3 DNA reads as TGTGCCAGCAGCACAGACCCCGGGGCCGGGGAGCTGTTTTTT. Its protein is CASSTDPGAGELFF.

CDR3: CASSPGNTELFF. Here the CDR3 DNA reads TGTGCCAGCAGCCCGGGAAACACGGAGCTGTTTTTT. The chain couples TRBV7-9 to TRBJ2-2, with D tentatively TRBD2 (5 bases). V lost 5 bases to trimming and J lost 10 bases, with 11 bases between them. Germline CDR1 is SEHNR and CDR2 is FQNEAQ (reference sequence). The CDR3 is 12 residues long.

Comments on this clone: Just one base apart from a much larger clone, this may be a read error. The rearrangement links TRBV4-2 to TRBJ2-7; 9 bases are shared with TRBD2. The CDR3 runs to 15 residues. The germline CDR1 and CDR2 sequences are LGHNA and YNFKEQ. The CDR3 loop reads CASSQDSGSSYERYF. CDR3 DNA: TGTGCCAGCAGCCAAGATAGCGGGAGCTCCTACGAGCGGTACTTC.

This chain connects TRBV7-9 to TRBJ1-4; 8 bases align to TRBD1. CDR3 length: 16 residues. V was pared by 2 bases and J by 4 bases, with 6 bases of the junction left unmatched. Germline CDR1 and CDR2: SEHNR and FQNEAQ (reference sequence). This chain's CDR3 is CASSLSWTGSNEKLFF. CDR3 in DNA: TGTGCCAGCAGCTTATCTTGGACAGGGAGTAATGAAAAACTGTTTTTT.

This clone was picked up one time. V usage is TRBV19 and J usage is TRBJ1-5, with 7 bases aligning to TRBD1. Germline trimming cut 4 bases from V and 3 bases from J; bases unmatched to any gene: 9. Germline CDR1 is LNHDA and CDR2 is SQIVND (reference sequence). The CDR3 has 16 amino acids. CDR3: CASSTPRQGFNQPQHF. In DNA, the CDR3 is TGTGCCAGTAGTACCCCCCGACAGGGTTTCAATCAGCCCCAGCATTTT. The full variable domain, its missing parts supplied by reference TRBV19 and TRBJ1-5, is DGGITQSPKYLFRKEGQNVTLSCEQNLNHDAMYWYRQDPGQGLRLIYYSQIVNDFQKGDIAEGYSVSREKKESFPLTVTSAQKNPTAFYLCASSTPRQGFNQPQHFGDGTRLSIL.

The genes are TRBV14 and TRBJ2-7, with 7 bases aligning to TRBD1. Germline CDR1 and CDR2: SGHDN and FVKESK. CDR3 size: 17 residues. With 0 bases clipped from V and 4 bases from J, the junction kept 12 bases outside the gene matches. The CDR3 sequence: CASSQDRYTGDPYEQYF. In DNA, the CDR3 is TGTGCCAGCAGCCAAGATCGTTATACAGGGGACCCTTACGAGCAGTACTTC.

The rearrangement uses TRBV9 and TRBJ1-1, with TRBD1 matching 11 bases. The CDR3 loop spans 15 amino acids. After removal of 3 bases from V and 5 bases from J, the junction contained 6 bases not matched to a gene. The V gene's germline CDR1 is SGDLS and CDR2 YYNGEE. For the CDR3, the DNA is TGTGCCAGCAGCGGCTCGGGACAGGGGGAAACTGAAGCTTTCTTT. It specifies CASSGSGQGETEAFF. Full variable domain (rest looked up from reference TRBV9 and TRBJ1-1): DSGVTQTPKHLITATGQRVTLRCSPRSGDLSVYWYQQSLDQGLQFLIQYYNGEERAKGNILERFSAQQFPDLHSELNLSSLELGDSALYFCASSGSGQGETEAFFGQGTRLTVV.

This chain joins TRBV5-1 and TRBJ2-1; D is unresolved. The germline V gene encodes CDR1 SGHRS and CDR2 YFSETQ. V lost 2 bases and J lost 7, with 16 bases in between. The CDR3 runs 15 residues. CDR3 nucleotides: TGCGCCAGCAGCTTCAATTGGCCTGATCCTAATGAGCAGTTCTTC. Translating it yields CASSFNWPDPNEQFF.

V is TRBV7-9 and J is TRBJ2-3, with 8 nucleotides matching TRBD1. There are 13 residues in the CDR3. Germline CDR1 is SEHNR and CDR2 is FQNEAQ (reference sequence). J lost 3 bases, V lost 8 bases, and 4 bases had no gene match. CDR3 region: CASGRTGTDTQYF. CDR3 DNA: TGTGCCAGCGGCAGGACAGGGACAGATACGCAGTATTTT.

V gene TRBV5-1 combines with J gene TRBJ2-7; TRBD1 matches 7 bases. Losses at the gene ends were 4 bases for V and 7 bases for J; bases not matched to a gene: 11. The CDR3 totals 14 residues. The germline V gene has CDR1 SGHRS and CDR2 YFSETQ. CDR3 in amino acids: CASSLQGPSGEQYF. The CDR3 DNA reads as TGCGCCAGCAGCCTACAGGGGCCCTCGGGAGAGCAGTACTTC. The full variable domain, in which reference TRBV5-1 and TRBJ2-7 provide the parts outside the CDR3, is KAGVTQTPRYLIKTRGQQVTLSCSPISGHRSVSWYQQTPGQGLQFLFEYFSETQRNKGNFPGRFSGRQFSNSRSEMNVSTLELGDSALYLCASSLQGPSGEQYFGPGTRLTVT.

The chain uses TRBV13 and TRBJ2-7; 9 bases agree with TRBD1. The V gene end was trimmed by 3 bases and the J gene end by 3 bases; junction bases not matched to a gene: 3. Looked up from germline, CDR1 is PRHDT and CDR2 is FYEKMQ (reference sequence). The length of the CDR3 is 14 residues. This CDR3 is CASSFWTGDYEQYF. The CDR3 DNA is TGTGCCAGCAGCTTTTGGACAGGGGACTACGAGCAGTACTTC.

The CDR3 nucleotides are TGTGCCAGCAGCTCGACAGGGGTCAGCTCCTACAATGAGCAGTTCTTC. Translated, it gives CASSSTGVSSYNEQFF. The chain recombines TRBV7-6 with TRBJ2-1; TRBD1 matches at 8 bases. Trimming at V came to 4 bases and at J to 0 bases, leaving 5 bases not matched to a gene. Germline V gene sequence: CDR1 SGHVS, CDR2 FNYEAQ. The length of the CDR3 is 16 residues.

The chain links TRBV6-5 to TRBJ1-1; D not resolved. CDR1 and CDR2 from the germline V gene are MNHEY and SVGAGI. V shed 2 bases and J shed 0 bases, with 13 bases lying between them. This CDR3 region has 16 residues. The CDR3 region is CASSYTPEVLNTEAFF. CDR3 DNA sequence: TGTGCCAGCAGTTACACTCCGGAGGTTCTGAACACTGAAGCTTTCTTT.